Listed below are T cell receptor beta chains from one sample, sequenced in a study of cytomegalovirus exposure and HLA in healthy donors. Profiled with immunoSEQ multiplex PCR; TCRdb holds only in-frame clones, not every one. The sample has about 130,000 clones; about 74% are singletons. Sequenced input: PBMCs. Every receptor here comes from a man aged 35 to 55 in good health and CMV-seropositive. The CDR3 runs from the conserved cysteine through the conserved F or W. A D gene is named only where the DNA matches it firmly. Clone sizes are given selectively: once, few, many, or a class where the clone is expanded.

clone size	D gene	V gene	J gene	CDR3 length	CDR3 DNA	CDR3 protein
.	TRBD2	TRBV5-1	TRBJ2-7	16	TGCGCCAGCAGCTTGGCCGGGGGGGGGTATACCTACGAGCAGTACTTC	CASSLAGGGYTYEQYF
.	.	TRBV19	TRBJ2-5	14	TGTGCCAGTAGTCCCTTTGCGGCACAAGAGACCCAGTACTTC	CASSPFAAQETQYF
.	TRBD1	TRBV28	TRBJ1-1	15	TGTGCCAGCAAACCTGGCGGACAGGGGACACCTGAAGCTTTCTTT	CASKPGGQGTPEAFF
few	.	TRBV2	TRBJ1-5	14	TGTGCCAGCCGAATTTCAGAGGGCAATCAGCCCCAGCATTTT	CASRISEGNQPQHF
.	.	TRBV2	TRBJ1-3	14	TGTGCCAGCATAGAGACAAACTCTGGAAACACCATATATTTT	CASIETNSGNTIYF
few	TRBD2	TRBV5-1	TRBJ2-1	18	TGCGCCAGCAGCTTGGGGGGATCCAGACTAGCGGGCTATAATGAGCAGTTCTTC	CASSLGGSRLAGYNEQFF
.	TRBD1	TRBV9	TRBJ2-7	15	TGTGCCAGCAGCGTAGGTCCTCAGGGGGCATACGAGCAGTACTTC	CASSVGPQGAYEQYF
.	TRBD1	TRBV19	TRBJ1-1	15	TGTGCCAGTAGTAAGGGACAGAACATGAACACTGAAGCTTTCTTT	CASSKGQNMNTEAFF
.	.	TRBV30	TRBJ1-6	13	TGTGCCTGGAGCAGGGATGATAATTCACCCCTCCACTTT	CAWSRDDNSPLHF
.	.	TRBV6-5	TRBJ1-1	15	TGTGCCAGCAGTTACTCGAGATCAAGTAACACTGAAGCTTTCTTT	CASSYSRSSNTEAFF
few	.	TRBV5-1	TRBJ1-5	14	TGCGCCAGCAGCACCGGACAGCCTAATCAGCCCCAGCATTTT	CASSTGQPNQPQHF
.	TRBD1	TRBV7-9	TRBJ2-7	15	TGTGCCAGCAGCTTCGACCAGGGGGACGGCTACGAGCAGTACTTC	CASSFDQGDGYEQYF
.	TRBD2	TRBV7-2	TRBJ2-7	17	TGTGCCAGCAGCTTACTACCTAGCTGGGGGGGTTCCTACGAGCAGTACTTC	CASSLLPSWGGSYEQYF
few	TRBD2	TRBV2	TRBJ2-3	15	TGTGCCAGCAGTGGGCTAGCGGTCTTCACAGATACGCAGTATTTT	CASSGLAVFTDTQYF
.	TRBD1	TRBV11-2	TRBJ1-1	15	TGTGCCAGCAGCTTAGCCTCAGGAGGGGGCCAAGAAGCTTTCTTT	CASSLASGGGQEAFF
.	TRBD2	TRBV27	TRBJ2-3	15	TGTGCCAGCAGTCTACCGGGACTAGGGGTTTCTACGCAGTATTTT	CASSLPGLGVSTQYF
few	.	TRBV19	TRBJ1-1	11	TGTGCCAGTAGTATGCTGGGGGGAGCTTTCTTT	CASSMLGGAFF
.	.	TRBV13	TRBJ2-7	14	TGTGCCAGCAGCTTTAGTGGGAGCTCCTACGAGCAGTACTTC	CASSFSGSSYEQYF
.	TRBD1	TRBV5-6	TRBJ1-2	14	TGTGCCAGCGGACCGACAGGGGGAGACTATGGCTACACCTTC	CASGPTGGDYGYTF
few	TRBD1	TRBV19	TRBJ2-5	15	TGTGCCAGTAGGCGACAGGGTCCCCCAGGGGAGACCCAGTACTTC	CASRRQGPPGETQYF
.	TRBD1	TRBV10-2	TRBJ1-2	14	TGCGCCAGCAGAATCAGGGGGGAGTTGGATGGCTACACCTTC	CASRIRGELDGYTF
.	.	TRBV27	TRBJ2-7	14	TGTGCCAGCAGTCTCGGCCTAGCCTTGCGCGAGCAGTACTTC	CASSLGLALREQYF
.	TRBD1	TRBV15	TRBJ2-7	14	TGTGCCACCGAACCGGGACAGGGGTTTTATGAGCAGTACTTC	CATEPGQGFYEQYF
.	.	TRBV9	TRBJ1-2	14	TGTGCCAGCAGCCCTTGGACGGGGAACTATGGCTACACCTTC	CASSPWTGNYGYTF
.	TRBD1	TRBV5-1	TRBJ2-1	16	TGCGCCAGCAGCTTGGGGGACAGTCCGTCCTACAATGAGCAGTTCTTC	CASSLGDSPSYNEQFF
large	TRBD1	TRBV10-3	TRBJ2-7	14	TGTGCCATCACTACACCGGGACAGACCTACGAGCAGTACTTC	CAITTPGQTYEQYF
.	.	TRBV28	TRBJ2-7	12	TGTGCCAGCGGGATTAACGGAGGGGAGCAGTACTTC	CASGINGGEQYF
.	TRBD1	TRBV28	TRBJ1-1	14	TGTGCCAGCAGTTTAGGGGACAGGCTCACTGAAGCTTTCTTT	CASSLGDRLTEAFF
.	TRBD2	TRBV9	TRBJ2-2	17	TGTGCCAGCAGCGTGTTTTCACTAGCGGGAAACACCGGGGAGCTGTTTTTT	CASSVFSLAGNTGELFF
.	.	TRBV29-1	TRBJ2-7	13	TGCAGCGTTGAAGATGGGGGCCGCTACGAGCAGTACTTC	CSVEDGGRYEQYF
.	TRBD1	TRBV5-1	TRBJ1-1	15	TGCGCCAGCAGCTCGCCGGGACAGGGGGTCACTGAAGCTTTCTTT	CASSSPGQGVTEAFF
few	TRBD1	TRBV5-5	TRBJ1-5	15	TGTGCCAGCAGCCTACAGGGGGTTAGCAATCAGCCCCAGCATTTT	CASSLQGVSNQPQHF
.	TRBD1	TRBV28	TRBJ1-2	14	TGTGCCAGCAGCCGGGACAGGGCGTATGTTGGCTACACCTTC	CASSRDRAYVGYTF
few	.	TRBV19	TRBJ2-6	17	TGTGCCAGTAGTACAGGGGCAGTAGTCTCTGGGGCCAACGTCCTGACTTTC	CASSTGAVVSGANVLTF
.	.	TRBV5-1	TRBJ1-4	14	TGCGCCAGCAGCGCAGGGGATCCTAATGAAAAACTGTTTTTT	CASSAGDPNEKLFF
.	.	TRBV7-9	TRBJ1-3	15	TGTGCCAGCAGCTTACTGGGGGCCTCTGGAAACACCATATATTTT	CASSLLGASGNTIYF
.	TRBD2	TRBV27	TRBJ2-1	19	TGTGCCAGCAGTTTATTAGGGACTAGCGGAATGAGCTCCTACAATGAGCAGTTCTTC	CASSLLGTSGMSSYNEQFF
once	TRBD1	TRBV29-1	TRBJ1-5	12	TGCAGCGTTGGGGACAGCAGCCAGCCCCAGCATTTT	CSVGDSSQPQHF
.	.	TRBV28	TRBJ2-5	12	TGTGCCAGCAGTTTGCCCCCAGGGACCCAGTACTTC	CASSLPPGTQYF
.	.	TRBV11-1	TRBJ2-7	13	TGTGCCAGCAGCTTAGGGAGAACCTACGAGCAGTACTTC	CASSLGRTYEQYF
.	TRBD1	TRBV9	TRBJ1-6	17	TGTGCCAGCAGCGCCAATAAAGAGACAGGGCGTAATTCACCCCTCCACTTT	CASSANKETGRNSPLHF
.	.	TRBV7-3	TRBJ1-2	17	TGTGCCAGCAGCTTATCCAAGACAGGCGGTTTTGGCTATGGCTACACCTTC	CASSLSKTGGFGYGYTF
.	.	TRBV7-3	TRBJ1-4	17	TGTGCCAGCAGCCTAAAGTGGCTGGGGGGGTTGAATGAAAAACTGTTTTTT	CASSLKWLGGLNEKLFF
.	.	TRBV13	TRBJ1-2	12	TGTGCCAGCAGCTTAGGCGGTCGTGGCTACACCTTC	CASSLGGRGYTF
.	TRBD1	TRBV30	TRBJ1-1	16	TGTGCCTGGAGTCCGTACTTAGGGACAGGGGTCCGGAGGGCGTTCTTT	CAWSPYLGTGVRRAFF
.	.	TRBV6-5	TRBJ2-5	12	TGTGCCAGCACCGGTAAACAAGAGACCCAGTACTTC	CASTGKQETQYF
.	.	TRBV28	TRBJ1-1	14	TGTGCCAGCAGTTTATATTCGGGGAACACTGAAGCTTTCTTT	CASSLYSGNTEAFF
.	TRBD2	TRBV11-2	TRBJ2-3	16	TGTGCCAGCAGCTTACTAGCGGGGGGTGACACAGATACGCAGTATTTT	CASSLLAGGDTDTQYF
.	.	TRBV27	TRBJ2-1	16	TGTGCCAGCAGTACGCTGGGGAGCCTCAGGGGAAATGAGCAGTTCTTC	CASSTLGSLRGNEQFF
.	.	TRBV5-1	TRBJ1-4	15	TGCGCCAGCAGCTTTCAGGGGCAGGAGTCCGAAAAACTGTTTTTT	CASSFQGQESEKLFF
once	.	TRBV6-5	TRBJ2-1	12	TGTGCCAGCTACAGCTCCTACAATGAGCAGTTCTTC	CASYSSYNEQFF
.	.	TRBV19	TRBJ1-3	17	TGTGCCAGTAGTATACTCTCGACAGAGGTTGCTGGAAACACCATATATTTT	CASSILSTEVAGNTIYF
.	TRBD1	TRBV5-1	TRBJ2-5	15	TGCGCCAGCAGCCCTGGGACAGGGAACCAAGAGACCCAGTACTTC	CASSPGTGNQETQYF